This TCR beta chain is drawn from a study of CD4 T cells in relation to SARS-CoV-2 and coronaviruses. Germline V lookup: CDR1 SGHRS, CDR2 YFSETQ. V was trimmed by 0 bases and J by 2 bases, leaving 11 bases between them. The CDR3 runs 15 residues. Concerning this clone: What it binds is unknown.

Before the COVID-19 pandemic, during about 2010-2018, CD4+ T cells were taken from unexposed donors. CD4+ T cells were isolated from the cells after 10 days of culture. Only in-frame clones appear in the TCRdb table, and some are missing; sequencing was by immunoSEQ multiplex PCR. This table has 20,000 to 25,000 clones, about 75% appearing once. This sequence joins TRBV5-1 and TRBJ2-5; D is undetermined. The sample was CD4+ T cells from PBMCs, cultured in vitro. The sequence derives from a human donor in good health. DNA of the CDR3: TGCGCCAGCAGCTTGGTTGCCGGGCCTCAAGAGACCCAGTACTTC. Protein product: CASSLVAGPQETQYF.